This T cell receptor beta chain was recorded in a study of T cell repertoires in cytomegalovirus infection. This CDR3 spans 19 amino acids. The J segment lost 1 base and the V segment lost 2 bases, leaving 7 bases of the junction unmatched. Germline V lookup: CDR1 LNHNV, CDR2 YYDKDF (reference sequence). This clonotype has a handful of counts. Its target is unknown. From the reads, TCRdb called clonotypes with MiXCR, one entry per CDR3 protein. The data contain a few hundred thousand distinct CDR3 sequences, over 15% of them seen just once; the ten biggest clones take up around 47%. Overall study results and limits: Summed frequency of shared TCR beta families picked out CMV carriers who also had the relevant HLA.

The rearrangement joins TRBV15 to TRBJ2-6; 11 positions agree with TRBD1. This receptor was identified in a human donor in good health (CMV status not recorded). Some clones in this sample may be carry-over from other donors' samples. Sequencing was carried out using CD8+ T cells from PBMCs. Here the CDR3 DNA reads TGTGCCACCAGCAGAACTCCGGGACAGGGGGTTTCTGGGGCCAACGTCCTGACTTTC. Translating it yields CATSRTPGQGVSGANVLTF.